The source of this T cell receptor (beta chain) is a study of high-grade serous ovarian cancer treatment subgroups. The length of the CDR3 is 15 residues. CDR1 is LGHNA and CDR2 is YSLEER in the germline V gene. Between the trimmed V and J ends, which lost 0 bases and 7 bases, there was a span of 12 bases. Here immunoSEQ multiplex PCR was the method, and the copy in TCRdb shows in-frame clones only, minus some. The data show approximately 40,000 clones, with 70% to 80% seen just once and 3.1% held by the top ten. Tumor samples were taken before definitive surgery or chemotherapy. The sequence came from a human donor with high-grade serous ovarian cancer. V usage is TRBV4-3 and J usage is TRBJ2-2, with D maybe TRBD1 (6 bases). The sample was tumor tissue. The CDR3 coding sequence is TGCGCCAGCAGCCAAGAAAGAGGACAGCGCGGGGAGCTGTTTTTT. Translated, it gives CASSQERGQRGELFF.